What follows are 27 T cell receptor beta chains derived from one specimen sequenced in a study of T cells in tuberculosis. The method was immunoSEQ multiplex PCR; TCRdb's version includes in-frame clones alone and lacks a portion of them. Among over 25,000 clones listed, just under 97% were seen once. What was sequenced was PBMCs. These receptors all come from a donor between 10 and 29 years old with latent tuberculosis or without tuberculosis infection.

The gene calls are TRBV7-8 and TRBJ2-7, with TRBD2 matching 8 bases. Germline V lookup: CDR1 SGHVS, CDR2 FQNEAQ. The junction had 9 bases not matched to a gene; V was cut back by 1 base and J by 4 bases. The CDR3 contains 16 residues. In DNA form, the CDR3 reads TGTGCCAGCAGCTTAGGTTTGGGACTAGTCCAATACGAGCAGTACTTC. As protein: CASSLGLGLVQYEQYF.

The DNA for the CDR3 is TGTGCCAGCTCAGTTGACAGGGAGACCCAGTACTTC. Protein: CASSVDRETQYF. This chain connects TRBV18 to TRBJ2-5, with D possibly matching TRBD1 (6 bases). The CDR3 spans 12 residues. The ends were cut back, 5 bases at V and 5 bases at J, with 9 bases in the middle. Germline V gene data show CDR1 as KGHSH and CDR2 as LQKENI.

This rearrangement joins TRBV5-6 to TRBJ1-2; D unclear. This CDR3 contains 14 residues. CDR1 and CDR2 from the germline V gene are SGHDT and YYEEEE. Trimming removed 4 bases at V and 0 bases at J, with 10 bases between. This CDR3 is CASSESGSNYGYTF. DNA for the CDR3: TGTGCCAGCAGCGAAAGCGGTTCTAACTATGGCTACACCTTC.

This clone was recorded a few times. The chain combines TRBV2 with TRBJ1-2; no definite D call. The CDR3 totals 12 residues. V lost 7 bases and J lost 6, with 12 bases in between. Germline V gene lookup returns CDR1 SNHLY and CDR2 FYNNEI. The DNA of the CDR3 is TGTGCCAGCATGCACGCGAGGGATGGCTACACCTTC. It yields the protein CASMHARDGYTF.

V gene TRBV25-1 combines with J gene TRBJ1-2; D might be TRBD1 (5 bases). The CDR3 is 14 residues long. V dropped 8 bases and J dropped 4 bases, with 17 bases sitting between them. Per the germline V gene, CDR1 is MGHDK and CDR2 is SYGVNS. The CDR3 loop reads CASRGDHVGYGYTF. The CDR3 DNA is TGTGCCAGCCGGGGGGACCACGTAGGCTATGGCTACACCTTC.

J is TRBJ2-7 and V is TRBV2; TRBD1 aligns across 8 bases. The CDR3 loop spans 16 amino acids. CDR1 SNHLY and CDR2 FYNNEI come from the germline V gene. The ends lost 6 bases at V and 3 bases at J; junction bases unmatched: 13. CDR3 nucleotide sequence: TGTGCCAGCAGCCCGCGACCCGGGACAGGCTTCTACGAGCAGTACTTC. This codes for CASSPRPGTGFYEQYF.

CDR3 coding DNA: TGTGCCAGCAGCTTAAGCAACAGGGGCCATGAGCAGTTCTTC. Residues: CASSLSNRGHEQFF. The V gene is TRBV27, the J gene TRBJ2-1; 7 bases match TRBD1. This CDR3 region has 14 residues. After removal of 6 bases from V and 8 bases from J, the junction contained 10 bases not matched to a gene. CDR1 and CDR2 (germline): MNHEY, SMNVEV (reference sequence).

The chain is built from TRBV21-1 and TRBJ1-1; TRBD1 was called by the table and not checked on the DNA. TRBV21-1 is a listed pseudogene. CDR3 length: 16 amino acids. The DNA for the CDR3 is TGTGCCAGCAGCAAATCTTGGGGCATCGTGAACACTGAAGCTTTCTTT. Encoded protein: CASSKSWGIVNTEAFF.

The chain couples TRBV5-4 to TRBJ1-4, with D possibly being TRBD1 (6 bases). The germline CDR1 and CDR2 sequences are SGHNT and YYREEE (reference sequence). Trimming cost V 1 base and J 8 bases, with 12 bases left between them. This CDR3 is built from 14 residues. CDR3 sequence: CASSLNREVEKLFF. The CDR3, as DNA: TGTGCCAGCAGCTTGAACAGGGAAGTCGAAAAACTGTTTTTT.

The chain recombines TRBV6-1 with TRBJ1-1, with D hard to call. The CDR3 loop spans 12 amino acids. Germline V gives CDR1 MNHNS, CDR2 SASEGT. The V and J ends lost 6 bases and 10 bases respectively, with 15 bases between them. The CDR3 coding sequence is TGTGCCAGCAGCCTCGTTTCTAACCGAGCTTTCTTT. It yields the protein CASSLVSNRAFF.

The chain has TRBV12-5 and TRBJ2-7; D is perhaps TRBD2 (6 bases). The CDR3 totals 14 residues. V was clipped by 5 bases and J by 3 bases, with 14 bases between them. Germline assignment: CDR1 LGHNT and CDR2 FRNRAP. The DNA for the CDR3 is TGTGCTAGTGGTACTCGGGGGAGGCACTACGAGCAGTACTTC. Translating gives CASGTRGRHYEQYF.

The chain combines TRBV9 with TRBJ2-5, with a weak D call TRBD2 (5 bases). This CDR3 contains 13 residues. Looked up from germline, CDR1 is SGDLS and CDR2 is YYNGEE. The germline V and J ends were trimmed by 4 bases and 4 bases, with 11 bases remaining between them. The CDR3 loop reads CASSPGVRETQYF. As DNA, the CDR3 is TGTGCCAGCAGCCCCGGGGTGCGAGAGACCCAGTACTTC.

The chain recombines TRBV5-1 with TRBJ2-7; TRBD1 might be the D (5 bases). Trimming cost V 1 base and J 6 bases, with 14 bases left between them. CDR3 length: 14 residues. Germline V lookup: CDR1 SGHRS, CDR2 YFSETQ. The CDR3 DNA is TGCGCCAGCAGCTTGACCAGGGAAGTAGGCGAGCAGTACTTC. Encoded protein: CASSLTREVGEQYF.

The V gene is TRBV7-9, the J gene TRBJ2-1; D might be TRBD1 (5 bases). Germline CDR1 is SEHNR and CDR2 is FQNEAQ (reference sequence). Trimming stripped 6 bases from V and 9 bases from J, with 12 bases between. This CDR3 spans 12 amino acids. The CDR3 protein is CASSNQGVEQFF. The CDR3 DNA is TGTGCCAGCAGTAATCAGGGTGTTGAGCAGTTCTTC. The variable domain in full, completed from reference TRBV7-9 and TRBJ2-1, reads DTGVSQNPRHKITKRGQNVTFRCDPISEHNRLYWYRQTLGQGPEFLTYFQNEAQLEKSRLLSDRFSAERPKGSFSTLEIQRTEQGDSAMYLCASSNQGVEQFFGPGTRLTVL.

CDR3 region: CASSGRTGYDGYTF. The CDR3 coding sequence is TGTGCCAGCAGCGGGAGGACAGGGTATGATGGCTACACCTTC. The chain couples TRBV2 to TRBJ1-2, with 8 bases that match TRBD1. The CDR3 length is 14 residues. In germline, CDR1 is SNHLY, CDR2 FYNNEI. The V gene end was trimmed by 6 bases and the J gene end by 6 bases; junction bases not matched to a gene: 9.

The chain couples TRBV7-8 to TRBJ1-1, with 9 bases lining up with TRBD1. This CDR3 region has 17 residues. CDR1 and CDR2 from the germline V gene are SGHVS and FQNEAQ. The ends lost 4 bases at V and 0 bases at J; junction bases unmatched: 9. The CDR3 loop is CASSSGTGWGMNTEAFF. The CDR3 DNA reads TGTGCCAGCAGCTCAGGGACAGGGTGGGGAATGAACACTGAAGCTTTCTTT.

In DNA, the CDR3 is TGTGCCAGCAGCCCCCAGGGGGGACTAGCGGCAAATACGCAGTATTTT. This encodes CASSPQGGLAANTQYF. The rearrangement links TRBV9 to TRBJ2-3, with 11 bases lining up with TRBD2. The CDR3 runs 16 residues. Germline V gene data show CDR1 as SGDLS and CDR2 as YYNGEE. J was trimmed by 7 bases and V by 4 bases; bases with no gene match: 11.

V usage is TRBV5-1 and J usage is TRBJ2-1; TRBD1 is a possible D gene (5 bases). This CDR3 is built from 12 residues. Germline V gene data show CDR1 as SGHRS and CDR2 as YFSETQ. With 6 bases removed from V and 5 bases from J, the gap between germline ends came to 9 bases. DNA for the CDR3: TGCGCCAGCATCAGGGATAACAATGAGCAGTTCTTC. Translation gives CASIRDNNEQFF.

V and J are TRBV14 and TRBJ1-1; perhaps TRBD1 as D (6 bases). The CDR3 loop spans 13 amino acids. V was trimmed by 3 bases and J by 4 bases, leaving 9 bases between them. Germline CDR1 reads SGHDN; CDR2 reads FVKESK. The CDR3 is CASSHGGLTEAFF. In DNA, the CDR3 is TGTGCCAGCAGCCACGGGGGGCTCACTGAAGCTTTCTTT.

The chain carries TRBV2 and TRBJ1-5; tentative D call: TRBD1 (6 bases). Trimming took off 5 bases at V and 7 bases at J, with 12 bases between the two ends. Germline V gene data show CDR1 as SNHLY and CDR2 as FYNNEI. This CDR3 has 13 residues. The CDR3 coding sequence is TGTGCCAGCAGTCATACAGGGTTACAGCCCCAGCATTTT. Its protein is CASSHTGLQPQHF.

V and J are TRBV28 and TRBJ2-1; 8 bases are shared with TRBD2. The CDR3 loop spans 14 amino acids. Trimming took 6 bases from V and 9 from J; bases not matched to a gene: 10. Germline V lookup: CDR1 MDHEN, CDR2 SYDVKM. In DNA, the CDR3 is TGTGCCAGCAGGCACTTTGCGGGAGGTCGTGAGCAGTTCTTC. Translated, it gives CASRHFAGGREQFF.

The CDR3 here is CASTSQGGGFWGYTF. CDR3 DNA sequence: TGTGCCAGCACCTCCCAAGGGGGGGGTTTTTGGGGCTACACCTTC. The gene calls are TRBV28 and TRBJ1-2; possibly TRBD1 for D (6 bases). Trimming took 7 bases from V and 8 from J, leaving 23 bases between them. The germline V gene has CDR1 MDHEN and CDR2 SYDVKM. The CDR3 consists of 15 residues.

The chain combines TRBV18 with TRBJ1-2; D ambiguous. V shed 2 bases and J shed 2 bases, with 15 bases lying between them. The CDR3 sequence is 16 residues long. Germline V gene data show CDR1 as KGHSH and CDR2 as LQKENI. In nucleotides, the CDR3 is TGTGCCAGCTCACCATTTACATTCGGGGAGAACTATGGCTACACCTTC. Translated: CASSPFTFGENYGYTF.

The CDR3: CASSSTGNYNSPLHF. The DNA of the CDR3 is TGTGCCAGCAGCTCGACAGGGAACTATAATTCACCCCTCCACTTT. The J gene is TRBJ1-6, the V gene TRBV5-4; 7 bases line up with TRBD1. CDR3 length: 15 amino acids. Germline V lookup: CDR1 SGHNT, CDR2 YYREEE (reference sequence). Trimming at V came to 3 bases and at J to 3 bases, leaving 3 bases not matched to a gene.

The genes are TRBV7-9 and TRBJ1-5; a weak D match, TRBD1 (5 bases). Trimming left V 5 bases short and J 5 bases short, with 16 bases between. In germline, CDR1 is SEHNR, CDR2 FQNEAQ (reference sequence). The CDR3 loop spans 15 amino acids. The CDR3 protein is CASSPGLAEDQPQHF. Written as DNA, the CDR3 is TGTGCCAGCAGCCCAGGGTTAGCTGAAGATCAGCCCCAGCATTTT.

The rearrangement links TRBV5-4 to TRBJ2-1; TRBD1 matches at 7 bases. V lost 5 bases to trimming and J lost 8 bases; unmatched junction nucleotides: 7. Germline V gives CDR1 SGHNT, CDR2 YYREEE (reference sequence). The CDR3 contains 13 residues. DNA of the CDR3: TGTGCCAGCAGGTTACAGGGGAGCGATGAGCAGTTCTTC. It codes for CASRLQGSDEQFF.

This chain links TRBV10-3 with TRBJ2-2, with 10 bases lining up with TRBD1. The germline V gene encodes CDR1 ENHRY and CDR2 SYGVKD. J was trimmed by 7 bases and V by 8 bases; bases with no gene match: 4. The CDR3 extends over 13 amino acids. The CDR3 sequence: CAIDRGLSGELFF. The CDR3 DNA is TGTGCCATCGACAGGGGGCTTAGCGGGGAGCTGTTTTTT.